Below, 26 T cell receptor beta chains from the same sample are listed, as sequenced in a study of T cell repertoires in cytomegalovirus infection (dated by TCRdb to between 2018 and 2020). No antigens are known for them. The sample's treatment or condition, from its label and the paper: in vitro stimulation with specific CMV peptide epitopes to enrich CMV-specific T cells. Sequenced on an Illumina HiSeq 1500. TCRdb redid the processing of the public reads, applying fastp at Q25 and MiXCR, and retained in-frame beta chains. Rows with a matching CDR3 protein are joined into one entry that keeps the most common DNA and genes. The sample yields some 940,000 distinct CDR3 sequences; 31% were counted once. Of the sample, roughly 13% falls within the top ten clones. Sequenced material: cultured CD8+ T cells from PBMCs, taken from culture after CMV antigen stimulation. Source of these receptors: a human donor in good health (CMV status not recorded). Some clones in this sample may be carry-over from other donors' samples.

This clonotype was observed a few times. The V and J genes are TRBV7-2 and TRBJ1-2; TRBD1 agrees at 7 bases. CDR3 length: 15 residues. Germline CDR1 and CDR2: SGHTA and FQGNSA. The V segment lost 5 bases and the J segment 2 bases; nucleotides outside the gene matches: 8. Here the CDR3 reads CASSELQGQNYGYTF. The CDR3 DNA follows: TGTGCCAGCAGCGAATTACAGGGGCAAAACTATGGCTACACCTTC.

The genes are TRBV6-5 and TRBJ1-1; D remains unclear. Germline CDR1 reads MNHEY; CDR2 reads SVGAGI. Trimming stripped 0 bases from V and 3 bases from J, with 11 bases between. The CDR3 is made up of 15 amino acids. CDR3 sequence reads: CASSYSPGGDTEAFF. The CDR3 DNA reads as TGTGCCAGCAGTTACTCCCCAGGTGGGGACACTGAAGCTTTCTTT.

This chain joins TRBV9 and TRBJ2-1, with D possibly being TRBD2 (6 bases). V shed 3 bases and J shed 6 bases, with 13 bases lying between them. There are 14 residues in the CDR3. The germline V gene has CDR1 SGDLS and CDR2 YYNGEE. CDR3 sequence reads: CASSAGGGPNEQFF. The DNA for the CDR3 is TGTGCCAGCAGCGCCGGGGGAGGCCCCAATGAGCAGTTCTTC.

This clonotype was seen at least ten times. This chain links TRBV7-9 with TRBJ2-3, with D perhaps matching TRBD2 (5 bases). CDR1 and CDR2 from the germline V gene are SEHNR and FQNEAQ (reference sequence). This CDR3 has 16 residues. Between the trimmed V and J ends, which lost 2 bases and 6 bases, there was a span of 18 bases. The CDR3 DNA follows: TGTGCCAGCAGCTTAATCGGGGTAACCTCCGAGGATACGCAGTATTTT. As protein: CASSLIGVTSEDTQYF.

Concerning this clonotype: A much larger clone differs by one base, so this may be a read error. J is TRBJ1-1 and V is TRBV7-2, with 9 bases fitting TRBD1. Germline V gene sequence: CDR1 SGHTA, CDR2 FQGNSA. V shed 3 bases, J shed 4 bases, and the junction held 6 bases outside the gene matches. The CDR3 has 15 residues. CDR3 sequence reads: CASSLDNRGRTEAFF. CDR3 bases: TGTGCCAGCAGCTTGGATAACAGGGGGCGCACTGAAGCTTTCTTT.

This clonotype was counted a few times. This chain links TRBV28 with TRBJ2-1; D is unclear. Germline V CDR1 and CDR2: MDHEN, SYDVKM. Trimming shortened V by 3 bases and J by 6 bases, and 12 bases separated the two germline ends. CDR3 size: 14 residues. CDR3: CASSFRLGINEQFF. The CDR3 DNA reads TGTGCCAGCAGTTTCAGGCTGGGGATCAATGAGCAGTTCTTC.

This clonotype showed up just a few times. The chain carries TRBV10-3 and TRBJ1-5; 10 nucleotides match TRBD1. V was clipped by 2 bases and J by 7 bases; unmatched bases: 11. This CDR3 spans 17 amino acids. CDR1 ENHRY and CDR2 SYGVKD come from the germline V gene. The CDR3 DNA reads as TGTGCCATCAGTGAGACCAGACAGGGGGCAGTTGGACAGCCCCAGCATTTT. Its translation: CAISETRQGAVGQPQHF.

The V gene is TRBV3-1, the J gene TRBJ2-5; 11 nucleotides line up with TRBD2. The CDR3 is 17 residues long. V lost 4 bases to trimming and J lost 4 bases; unmatched junction nucleotides: 11. Germline CDR1 and CDR2: LGHDT and YNNKEL (reference sequence). CDR3 protein: CASSRRSQGTSGETQYF. The CDR3 nucleotides read TGTGCCAGCAGCCGCAGATCACAAGGGACTAGCGGAGAGACCCAGTACTTC.

The genes are TRBV7-9 and TRBJ2-7, with TRBD1 matching over 7 bases. This CDR3 region has 13 residues. Germline CDR1 reads SEHNR; CDR2 reads FQNEAQ (reference sequence). With V trimmed by 5 bases and J by 4 bases, 5 bases remained unmatched. This chain's CDR3 is CASSPPTGYEQYV. CDR3 nucleotides: TGTGCCAGCAGCCCTCCGACAGGGTACGAGCAGTACGTC.

V and J are TRBV19 and TRBJ2-1, with 9 positions matching TRBD2. Looked up from germline, CDR1 is LNHDA and CDR2 is SQIVND (reference sequence). With 6 bases clipped from V and 5 bases from J, the junction kept 5 bases outside the gene matches. The length of the CDR3 is 14 residues. CDR3: CASRTSGANNEQFF. The CDR3 region has the DNA TGTGCCAGTAGGACTAGCGGAGCAAACAATGAGCAGTTCTTC.

This clonotype was counted at least ten times. The CDR3 sequence is CASSSFALAGAPLHEQYV. CDR3 sequence (DNA): TGTGCCAGCAGCTCGTTCGCCCTGGCGGGGGCACCCCTACACGAGCAGTACGTC. The rearrangement uses TRBV7-2 and TRBJ2-7; TRBD2 is a possible D gene (7 bases). V was clipped by 4 bases and J by 5 bases, with 27 bases between them. Germline CDR1 SGHTA, CDR2 FQGNSA. The CDR3 totals 18 residues.

The table lists this clonotype with a few counts. The rearrangement joins TRBV6-6 to TRBJ2-7; TRBD1 matches 7 bases. The CDR3 is 16 residues long. V lost 2 bases and J lost 2; bases outside the gene matches: 9. In germline, CDR1 is MNHNY, CDR2 SVGAGI (reference sequence). This chain's CDR3 is CASSYHPGQRTYEQYF. CDR3 DNA sequence: TGTGCCAGCAGTTACCATCCGGGACAGCGTACCTACGAGCAGTACTTC.

In this sample, this clonotype turned up a few times. The chain couples TRBV27 to TRBJ2-1; D is possibly TRBD1 (5 bases). There are 16 residues in the CDR3. Looked up from germline, CDR1 is MNHEY and CDR2 is SMNVEV (reference sequence). The ends were cut back, 5 bases at V and 4 bases at J, with 18 bases in the middle. CDR3 residues: CASSDSWAGPYNEQFF. CDR3 sequence (DNA): TGTGCCAGCAGTGACTCTTGGGCAGGGCCATACAATGAGCAGTTCTTC.

This clonotype occurred a few times. The J gene is TRBJ2-5, the V gene TRBV6-2 or TRBV6-3, with 8 nucleotides matching TRBD2. This CDR3 is 18 amino acids long. Germline values: CDR1 MNHEY, CDR2 SVGEGT. Unmatched junction bases numbered 13, after V lost 2 bases and J lost 2 bases. The CDR3 is CASSYRQGLVSEQETQYF. The CDR3 DNA reads TGTGCCAGCAGTTACCGCCAGGGACTAGTGTCCGAGCAAGAGACCCAGTACTTC.

CDR3 in amino acids: CASSLKGDTSSDTEAFF. The CDR3 DNA is TGTGCCAGCAGCTTAAAGGGCGACACTTCATCGGACACTGAAGCTTTCTTT. This chain connects TRBV5-4 to TRBJ1-1; D is ambiguous. The CDR3 has 17 amino acids. Trimming removed 2 bases from V and 3 bases from J, with 20 bases in between. Germline V gives CDR1 SGHNT, CDR2 YYREEE (reference sequence).

This clonotype was detected only a few times. The CDR3 DNA sequence: TGCGCCAGCAGTGAAAGTGGCGGGGGCCTCTCCGAGCAGTACTTC. Its protein product is CASSESGGGLSEQYF. The V gene is TRBV10-1, the J gene TRBJ2-7, with D tentatively TRBD2 (7 bases). The germline gives CDR1 WNHNN, CDR2 SYGVQD (reference sequence). The CDR3 extends over 15 amino acids. V lost 3 bases, J lost 6 bases, and 18 bases lay in between.

This clonotype was counted only a few times. The chain is built from TRBV5-6 and TRBJ1-4; D is possibly TRBD1 (5 bases). The CDR3 sequence is 15 residues long. Germline V gene data show CDR1 as SGHDT and CDR2 as YYEEEE. The V end was cut by 4 bases, the J end by 7 bases, with 17 bases between. In nucleotides, the CDR3 is TGTGCCAGCAGCGTGGGACCGCAGGGAGTTGAAAAACTGTTTTTT. It codes for CASSVGPQGVEKLFF.

V gene TRBV7-2 combines with J gene TRBJ1-5; tentatively, D is TRBD1 (6 bases). The CDR3 contains 13 residues. With 8 bases removed from V and 4 bases from J, the gap between germline ends came to 12 bases. Looked up from germline, CDR1 is SGHTA and CDR2 is FQGNSA. The CDR3 coding sequence is TGTGCCAGCGGGGGACACCCTAATCAGCCCCAGCATTTT. Encoded protein: CASGGHPNQPQHF.

V is TRBV6-2 or TRBV6-3 and J is TRBJ2-1; D is uncertain. The length of the CDR3 is 15 residues. In germline, CDR1 is MNHEY, CDR2 SVGEGT. V dropped 5 bases and J dropped 2 bases, with 13 bases sitting between them. The CDR3 nucleotides are TGTGCCAGCAGTCCTTTTCCGGGCCCCTACAATGAGCAGTTCTTC. Translating gives CASSPFPGPYNEQFF.

The chain combines TRBV12-3 or TRBV12-4 with TRBJ2-1; D is undetermined. The V end lost 6 bases, the J end lost 9 bases, and 9 bases lay between the germline ends. The CDR3 contains 11 residues. DNA of the CDR3: TGTGCCAGCAGCTCGACCTTTGAGCAGTTCTTC. Residues: CASSSTFEQFF.

The rearrangement joins TRBV27 to TRBJ1-2; 8 bases align to TRBD1. CDR3 length: 15 residues. CDR1 and CDR2 from the germline V gene are MNHEY and SMNVEV (reference sequence). The J segment lost 2 bases and the V segment lost 4 bases, leaving 6 bases of the junction unmatched. This CDR3 reads CASSSGQAVNYGYTF. CDR3 coding DNA: TGTGCCAGCAGTTCGGGACAGGCCGTGAACTATGGCTACACCTTC.

This clonotype was counted at least ten times. The chain couples TRBV27 to TRBJ2-7; tentative D call: TRBD2 (5 bases). The ends were cut back, 6 bases at V and 6 bases at J, with 15 bases in the middle. This CDR3 spans 13 amino acids. From germline, CDR1 is MNHEY and CDR2 SMNVEV (reference sequence). CDR3 in amino acids: CASSFLPAGEQYF. CDR3 coding DNA: TGTGCCAGCAGCTTTCTTCCCGCGGGCGAGCAGTACTTC.

This clonotype was picked up a small number of times. The chain recombines TRBV5-6 with TRBJ2-5; unclear D gene. Deletions cut 3 bases from V and 3 bases from J, with 6 bases between. The germline gives CDR1 SGHDT, CDR2 YYEEEE. The CDR3 totals 12 residues. The CDR3 loop is CASSSDEETQYF. The CDR3 DNA follows: TGTGCCAGCAGCTCGGACGAAGAGACCCAGTACTTC. Combining the CDR3 with reference TRBV5-6 and TRBJ2-5 gives the whole variable domain DAGVTQSPTHLIKTRGQQVTLRCSPKSGHDTVSWYQQALGQGPQFIFQYYEEEERQRGNFPDRFSGHQFPNYSSELNVNALLLGDSALYLCASSSDEETQYFGPGTRLLVL.

This clonotype has a single count. The chain couples TRBV9 to TRBJ2-1; D possibly matches TRBD1 or TRBD2 (6 bases each). Germline V gene lookup returns CDR1 SGDLS and CDR2 YYNGEE. With 6 bases removed from V and 5 bases from J, the gap between germline ends came to 15 bases. The CDR3 runs 14 residues. DNA for the CDR3: TGTGCCAGCACGCCGGGGGCTGTGGACAATGAGCAGTTCTTC. It yields the protein CASTPGAVDNEQFF.

The J gene is TRBJ1-1, the V gene TRBV13; D is undetermined. Germline CDR1 reads PRHDT; CDR2 reads FYEKMQ (reference sequence). V shed 5 bases and J shed 6 bases, with 16 bases lying between them. CDR3 length: 14 amino acids. Written as DNA, the CDR3 is TGTGCCAGCAGCCCCGGATTATTCCGACCTGAAGCTTTCTTT. As protein: CASSPGLFRPEAFF.

This clonotype has a count of ten or more. A read error may explain this, as a much larger clone is one base away. V and J are TRBV4-1 and TRBJ2-1; 8 bases are shared with TRBD2. This CDR3 spans 15 amino acids. The germline gives CDR1 MGHRA, CDR2 YSYEKL. This chain's CDR3 is CASSQRGSSYNEQFF. Written as DNA, the CDR3 is TGTGCCAGCAGCCAGCGGGGGAGCTCCTACAATGAGCAGTTCTTC.